One sample yielded the 5 T cell receptor beta chains listed below, sequenced in a study of CD8 T cells in Susac syndrome. An input of 0.5 to 1 ug of RNA was subjected to reverse transcription using random hexamers. From the immunoSEQ multiplex PCR reads, TCRdb called clonotypes with MiXCR, one entry per CDR3 protein. The repertoire includes about 85,000 distinct CDR3 sequences, over 90% of them detected once, and roughly 0.46% sits in the top ten. The specimen was CD8+ T cells from PBMCs. These receptors were obtained from a human donor with Susac syndrome.

The chain couples TRBV6-6 to TRBJ1-5; weak D call: TRBD1 (5 bases). Deletions cut 8 bases from V and 6 bases from J, with 20 bases between. The CDR3 loop spans 15 amino acids. Germline assignment: CDR1 MNHNY and CDR2 SVGAGI (reference sequence). Here the CDR3 DNA reads TGTGCCAGCGGTTTTGGGGGAGGCGTGGGTCAGCCCCAGCATTTT. Its translation is CASGFGGGVGQPQHF.

This clonotype was counted a single time. This rearrangement joins TRBV30 to TRBJ2-5; maybe TRBD2 (7 bases). Trimming pared 0 bases from V and 4 bases from J, leaving 12 bases between. This CDR3 region has 14 residues. The germline CDR1 and CDR2 sequences are GTSNPN and SVGIG (reference sequence). CDR3 sequence: CAWSVLRGGETQYF. In nucleotides, the CDR3 is TGTGCCTGGAGTGTACTTAGGGGGGGAGAGACCCAGTACTTC.

The chain carries TRBV20-1 and TRBJ2-3; 7 bases fit TRBD2. V lost 0 bases and J lost 4; bases outside the gene matches: 13. The CDR3 sequence is 17 residues long. Germline values: CDR1 DFQATT, CDR2 SNEGSKA (reference sequence). CDR3 coding DNA: TGCAGTGCTAGAGATTCCCAGGGAGGGAGGCATCCAGATACGCAGTATTTT. This gives the protein CSARDSQGGRHPDTQYF.

This clonotype was picked up one time. V and J are TRBV13 and TRBJ2-2; D is unclear. The V gene lost 4 bases and the J gene lost 1 base, with 10 bases spanning the gap. Germline CDR1 is PRHDT and CDR2 is FYEKMQ (reference sequence). The CDR3 has 15 amino acids. This CDR3 is CASSSRTRNTGELFF. CDR3 nucleotide sequence: TGTGCCAGCAGCTCCAGGACGAGGAACACCGGGGAGCTGTTTTTT. Full variable domain (rest looked up from reference TRBV13 and TRBJ2-2): AAGVIQSPRHLIKEKRETATLKCYPIPRHDTVYWYQQGPGQDPQFLISFYEKMQSDKGSIPDRFSAQQFSDYHSELNMSSLELGDSALYFCASSSRTRNTGELFFGEGSRLTVL.

The genes are TRBV15 and TRBJ2-1; 13 nucleotides align to TRBD2. Trimming removed 5 bases from V and 5 bases from J; junction bases left unmatched: 6. Germline loops: CDR1 LNHNV, CDR2 YYDKDF (reference sequence). CDR3 length: 16 amino acids. CDR3 in amino acids: CATSWGLAGQNNEQFF. Here the CDR3 DNA reads TGTGCCACCAGCTGGGGACTAGCGGGACAAAACAATGAGCAGTTCTTC.